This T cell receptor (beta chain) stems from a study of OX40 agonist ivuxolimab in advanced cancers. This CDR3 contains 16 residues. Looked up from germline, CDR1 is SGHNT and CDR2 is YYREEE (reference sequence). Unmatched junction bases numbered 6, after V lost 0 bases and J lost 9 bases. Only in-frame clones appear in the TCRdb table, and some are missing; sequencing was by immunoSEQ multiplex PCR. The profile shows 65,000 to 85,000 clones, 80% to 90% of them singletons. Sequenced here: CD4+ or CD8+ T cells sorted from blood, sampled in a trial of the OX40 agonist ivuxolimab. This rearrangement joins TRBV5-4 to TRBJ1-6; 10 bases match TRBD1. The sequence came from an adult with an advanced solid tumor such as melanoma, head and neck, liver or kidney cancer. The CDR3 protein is CASSLVAGTGASPLHF. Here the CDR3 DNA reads TGTGCCAGCAGCTTGGTAGCCGGGACAGGGGCTTCACCCCTCCACTTT.